The present T cell receptor (beta chain) was sequenced within a study of T cell responses to AZD1222 COVID-19 vaccine. The wider study: Pooling was applied to second doses at about 4 or about 12 weeks.

Some clones are missing from TCRdb's copy, which holds only in-frame ones; the method was immunoSEQ multiplex PCR. In the table there are 130,000 or so clones, 75% to 95% of which are singletons. The CDR3 contains 16 residues. CDR1 is KGHDR, CDR2 SFDVKD, per germline. The ends were cut back, 9 bases at V and 1 base at J, with 20 bases in the middle. In the case of this clone: The antigen remains unidentified.

The study's findings and limits: With two AZD1222 doses given, Spike-specific TCR breadth and depth both rose. Most donors were white British, females outnumbered males, and clonal diversity was possibly underestimated. Close to half of all spike-specific TCRs reportedly target regions of the variants that are unmutated.

This sequence was found in an adult in good health. The rearrangement links TRBV24-1 to TRBJ1-1, with D unresolved. Sequenced material: peripheral blood, taken on day 0 of AZD1222 vaccination. The CDR3 loop is CATSAGGLFENTEAFF. For the CDR3, the DNA is TGTGCCACCTCCGCCGGCGGACTATTCGAGAACACTGAAGCTTTCTTT.